This T cell receptor (beta chain) was sequenced in a study of T-cell memory formation after mild COVID-19. TCRdb called the 5' RACE reads again in MiXCR, with one record for every CDR3 protein. The data hold around 7,000 distinct CDR3 sequences, with roughly 60% observed a single time. By proportion, this clonotype is large. Sample: PBMCs or a T cell subset sorted from them (not recorded which). The receptor's source is an adult who had mild COVID-19 (a few samples of this study predate the infection). Cell type and time point are not known.

In DNA, the CDR3 is TGTGCCAGCAGTTTACTGGGGGGCACAGATACGCAGTATTTT. This gives the protein CASSLLGGTDTQYF. V gene TRBV28 combines with J gene TRBJ2-3, with D perhaps being TRBD1 or TRBD2 (5 bases each). There are 14 residues in the CDR3. Germline loops: CDR1 MDHEN, CDR2 SYDVKM. Trimming took off 2 bases at V and 1 base at J, with 7 bases between the two ends.